This TCR beta chain came from a study of T cell changes during pregnancy in multiple sclerosis. Germline CDR1 MDHEN, CDR2 SYDVKM. This CDR3 contains 14 residues. The germline V and J ends were trimmed by 6 bases and 2 bases, with 14 bases remaining between them. This table comes from immunoSEQ multiplex PCR, and its TCRdb copy is limited to in-frame clones, with some not included. The sample contains about 87,000 clones, about 93% of which appear only once. This sample comprised peripheral blood, obtained in the third trimester of pregnancy. The chain recombines TRBV28 with TRBJ2-7, with no clear D. The receptor's source is a female donor in good health, enrolled as a control in a pregnancy study. The CDR3 is CASRYTQIPYEQYF. CDR3 nucleotides: TGTGCCAGCAGATATACACAAATTCCCTACGAGCAGTACTTC.